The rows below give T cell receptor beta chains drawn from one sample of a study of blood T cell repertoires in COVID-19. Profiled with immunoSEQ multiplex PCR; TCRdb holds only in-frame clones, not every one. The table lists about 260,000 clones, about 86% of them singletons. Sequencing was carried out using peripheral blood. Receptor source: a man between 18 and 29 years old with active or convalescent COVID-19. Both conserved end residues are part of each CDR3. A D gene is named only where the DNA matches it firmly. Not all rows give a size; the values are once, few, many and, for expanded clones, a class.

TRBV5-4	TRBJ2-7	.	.	CASSLGGHSYEQYF	TGTGCCAGCAGCTTGGGGGGACACAGTTACGAGCAGTACTTC
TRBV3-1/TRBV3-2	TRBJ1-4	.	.	CASSQGGRSDEKLFF	TGTGCCAGCAGCCAAGGGGGCAGGTCCGACGAAAAACTGTTTTTT
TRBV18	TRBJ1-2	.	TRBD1	CASTPGTESYGYTF	TGTGCCAGCACGCCGGGGACAGAATCCTATGGCTACACCTTC
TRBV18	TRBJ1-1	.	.	CASSPGENTEAFF	TGTGCCAGCTCTCCCGGGGAAAACACTGAAGCTTTCTTT
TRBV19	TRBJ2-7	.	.	CASTGVGSREQYF	TGTGCCAGTACCGGGGTCGGCTCACGGGAGCAGTACTTC
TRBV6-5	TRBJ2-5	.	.	CASGADSYQETQYF	TGTGCCAGCGGAGCAGATTCGTACCAAGAGACCCAGTACTTC
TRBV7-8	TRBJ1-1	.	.	CANSLRIVVGQGSNTEAFF	TGTGCCAACAGCTTAAGGATTGTGGTGGGTCAGGGTTCGAACACTGAAGCTTTCTTT
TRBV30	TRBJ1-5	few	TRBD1	CAWSGDRDQPQHF	TGTGCCTGGAGTGGGGACAGGGATCAGCCCCAGCATTTT
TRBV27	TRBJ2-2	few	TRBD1	CASSPHPGTGGTGELFF	TGTGCCAGCAGTCCCCACCCCGGGACAGGAGGTACCGGGGAGCTGTTTTTT
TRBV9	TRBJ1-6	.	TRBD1	CASSVDPMGQHNSPLHF	TGTGCCAGCAGCGTCGACCCGATGGGACAGCATAATTCACCCCTCCACTTT
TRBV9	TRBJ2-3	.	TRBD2	CASSVALERLAGADTQYF	TGTGCCAGCAGCGTAGCCTTAGAACGACTAGCGGGAGCAGATACGCAGTATTTT
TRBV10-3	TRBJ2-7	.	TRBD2	CAIREREGHPYEQYF	TGTGCCATCAGGGAACGGGAGGGCCACCCCTACGAGCAGTACTTC
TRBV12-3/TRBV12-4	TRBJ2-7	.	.	CVRLETYEQYF	TGTGTAAGGCTAGAAACCTACGAGCAGTACTTC
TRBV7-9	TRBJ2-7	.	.	CASSLSLPSTYEQYF	TGTGCCAGCAGCTTATCGCTACCTTCCACCTACGAGCAGTACTTC
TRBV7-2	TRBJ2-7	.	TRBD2	CASSPQLAGYEQYF	TGTGCCAGCAGCCCCCAACTAGCGGGCTACGAGCAGTACTTC
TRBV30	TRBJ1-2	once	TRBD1	CAWSPTGVEGGYTF	TGTGCCTGGAGTCCCACAGGGGTCGAAGGTGGCTACACCTTC
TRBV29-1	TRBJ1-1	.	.	CSVGGGGVRDTEAFF	TGCAGCGTTGGAGGGGGTGGGGTTAGGGACACTGAAGCTTTCTTT
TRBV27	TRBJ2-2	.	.	CASTSGAGELFF	TGTGCCAGCACTTCTGGGGCGGGGGAGCTGTTTTTT
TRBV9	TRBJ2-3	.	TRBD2	CASSGQAGGRTDTQYF	TGTGCCAGCAGCGGCCAAGCGGGGGGACGCACAGATACGCAGTATTTT
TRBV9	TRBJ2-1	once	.	CASSIVGSSYNEQFF	TGTGCCAGCAGCATCGTCGGTAGCTCCTACAATGAGCAGTTCTTC
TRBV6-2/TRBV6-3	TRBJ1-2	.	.	CASSNNNRGHPDGYTF	TGTGCCAGCAGTAACAACAACCGGGGACATCCCGATGGCTACACCTTC
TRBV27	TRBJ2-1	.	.	CARFELMQFF	TGTGCCAGATTTGAGCTCATGCAGTTCTTC
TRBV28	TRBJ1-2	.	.	CASSPPGGGGGYTF	TGTGCCAGCAGTCCCCCCGGCGGGGGCGGGGGCTACACCTTC
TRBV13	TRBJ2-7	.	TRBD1	CASSSGQGAIYEQYF	TGTGCCAGCAGCTCAGGACAGGGGGCAATATACGAGCAGTACTTC
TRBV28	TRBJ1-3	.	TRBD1	CASSLGRGPGNTIYF	TGTGCCAGCAGTTTAGGCAGGGGGCCTGGAAACACCATATATTTT
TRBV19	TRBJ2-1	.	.	CASTSVYGTGGRGQFF	.
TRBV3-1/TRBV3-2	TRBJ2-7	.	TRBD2	CASSQGLAGSNYEQYF	TGTGCCAGCAGCCAAGGACTAGCGGGGAGTAACTACGAGCAGTACTTC
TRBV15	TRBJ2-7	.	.	CATSRDRAREQYF	TGTGCCACCAGCAGAGACAGGGCTAGGGAGCAGTACTTC
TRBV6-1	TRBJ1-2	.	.	CASSERTGLSNGYTF	TGTGCCAGCAGTGAACGGACGGGACTCTCCAATGGCTACACCTTC
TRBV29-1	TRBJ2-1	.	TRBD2	CSVEGLGLESNEQFF	TGCAGCGTTGAAGGCCTGGGACTAGAATCCAATGAGCAGTTCTTC
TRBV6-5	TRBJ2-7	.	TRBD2	CASSYSTSGATYEQYF	TGTGCCAGCAGTTACTCGACTAGCGGGGCTACCTACGAGCAGTACTTC
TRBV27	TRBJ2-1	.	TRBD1	CASSPVDRVVDEQFF	TGTGCCAGCAGTCCCGTAGACAGGGTTGTCGATGAGCAGTTCTTC
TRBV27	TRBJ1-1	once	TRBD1	CASSSSGAGGAFF	TGTGCCAGCAGTTCGTCAGGGGCAGGGGGAGCTTTCTTT
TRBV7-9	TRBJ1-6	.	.	CASSLPEVNSPLHF	TGTGCCAGCAGCTTACCAGAAGTAAATTCACCCCTCCACTTT
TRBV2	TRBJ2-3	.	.	CASRSAITDTQYF	TGTGCCAGCAGAAGCGCGATCACAGATACGCAGTATTTT
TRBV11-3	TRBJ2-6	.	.	CASSLGQSGANVLTF	TGTGCCAGCAGCTTAGGGCAGTCTGGGGCCAACGTCCTGACTTTC
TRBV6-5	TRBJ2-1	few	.	CASSYSSRPGGEQFF	TGTGCCAGCAGTTACTCGAGCAGACCCGGAGGAGAGCAGTTCTTC
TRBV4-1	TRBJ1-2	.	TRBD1	CASSHRQGERGYTF	TGCGCCAGCAGCCACAGACAGGGGGAGCGGGGCTACACCTTC
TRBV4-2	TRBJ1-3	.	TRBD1	CASSQASGTGIGNTIYF	TGTGCCAGCAGCCAGGCCTCCGGGACAGGGATTGGAAACACCATATATTTT
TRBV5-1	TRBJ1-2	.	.	CASSPQDYGYTF	TGCGCCAGCAGCCCCCAGGATTATGGCTACACCTTC
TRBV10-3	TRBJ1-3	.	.	CAISASGVGNTIYF	TGTGCCATCAGCGCATCAGGGGTGGGAAACACCATATATTTT